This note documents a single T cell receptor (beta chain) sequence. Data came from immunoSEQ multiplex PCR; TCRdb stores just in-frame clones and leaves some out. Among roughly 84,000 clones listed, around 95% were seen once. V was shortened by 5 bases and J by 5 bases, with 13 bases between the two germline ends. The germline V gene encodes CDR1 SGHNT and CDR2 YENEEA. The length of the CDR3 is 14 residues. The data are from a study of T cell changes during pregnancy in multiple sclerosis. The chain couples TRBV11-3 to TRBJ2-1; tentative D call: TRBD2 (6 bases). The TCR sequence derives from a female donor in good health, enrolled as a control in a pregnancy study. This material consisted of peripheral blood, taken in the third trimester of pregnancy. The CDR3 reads CASSPAGLNNEQFF. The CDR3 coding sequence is TGTGCCAGCAGCCCAGCGGGTTTAAACAATGAGCAGTTCTTC.